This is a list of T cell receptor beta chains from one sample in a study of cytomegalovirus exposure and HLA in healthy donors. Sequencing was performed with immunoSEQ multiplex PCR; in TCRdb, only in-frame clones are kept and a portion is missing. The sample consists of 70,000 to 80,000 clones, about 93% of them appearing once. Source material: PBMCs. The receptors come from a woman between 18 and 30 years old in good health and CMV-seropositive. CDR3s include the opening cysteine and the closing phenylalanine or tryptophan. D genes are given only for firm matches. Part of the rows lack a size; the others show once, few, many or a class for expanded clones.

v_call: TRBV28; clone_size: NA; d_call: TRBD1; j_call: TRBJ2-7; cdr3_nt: TGTGCCAGCCGGACAGGGGCGGACGAGCAGTACTTC; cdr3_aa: CASRTGADEQYF
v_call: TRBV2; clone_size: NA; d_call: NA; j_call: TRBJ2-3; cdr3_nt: TGTGCCAGCAGTAAACACAGGGTTGGAGATACGCAGTATTTT; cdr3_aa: CASSKHRVGDTQYF
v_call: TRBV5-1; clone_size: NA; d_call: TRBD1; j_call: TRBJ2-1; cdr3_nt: TGCGCCAGCAGCTCCGGGACAGGGACTTCTGAGCAGTTCTTC; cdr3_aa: CASSSGTGTSEQFF
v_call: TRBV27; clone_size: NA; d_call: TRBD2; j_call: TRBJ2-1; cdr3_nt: TGTGCCACCCAACTAGCGGCTTCCTACAATGAGCAGTTCTTC; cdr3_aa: CATQLAASYNEQFF
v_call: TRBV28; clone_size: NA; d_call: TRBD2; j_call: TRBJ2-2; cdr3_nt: TGTGCCAGCAGTCGCCCCACTAGCGGGAGTCCCACCGGGGAGCTGTTTTTT; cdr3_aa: CASSRPTSGSPTGELFF
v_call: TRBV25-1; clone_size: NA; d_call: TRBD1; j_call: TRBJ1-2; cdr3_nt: TGTGCCAGCAGTGCCCCCCTGGGACAGGAATTCTATGGCTACACCTTC; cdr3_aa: CASSAPLGQEFYGYTF
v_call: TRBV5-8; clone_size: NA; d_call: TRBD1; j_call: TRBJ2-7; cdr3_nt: TGTGCCAGCAGGTATCTTGGACAGGGACAGGGCTACGAGCAGTACTTC; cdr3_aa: CASRYLGQGQGYEQYF
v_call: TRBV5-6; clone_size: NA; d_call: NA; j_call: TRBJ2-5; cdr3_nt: TGTGCCAGCAGCTTGAGTGTCGAGGAGACCCAGTACTTC; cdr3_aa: CASSLSVEETQYF
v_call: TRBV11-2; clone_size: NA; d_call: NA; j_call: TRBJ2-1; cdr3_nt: TGTGCCAGCAGCCCCTATAACAGAGAGCAGTTCTTC; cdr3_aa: CASSPYNREQFF
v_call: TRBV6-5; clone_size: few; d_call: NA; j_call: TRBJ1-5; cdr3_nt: TGTGCCAGCAGTTTGACAGTCAGCAATCAGCCCCAGCATTTT; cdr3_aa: CASSLTVSNQPQHF
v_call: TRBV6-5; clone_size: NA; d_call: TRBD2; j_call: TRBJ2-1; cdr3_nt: TGTGCCAGCAGGAGCGGGGGAGCGTACAATGAGCAGTTCTTC; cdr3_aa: CASRSGGAYNEQFF
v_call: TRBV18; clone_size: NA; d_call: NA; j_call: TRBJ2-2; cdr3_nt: TGTGCCAGCTCGCGTCTACAGGGTTCCGGGGAGCTGTTTTTT; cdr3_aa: CASSRLQGSGELFF
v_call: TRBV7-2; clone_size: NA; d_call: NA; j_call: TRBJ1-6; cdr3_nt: TGTGCCAGCAGCTTAGTGGGGGGGCCCCTCCACTTT; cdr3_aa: CASSLVGGPLHF
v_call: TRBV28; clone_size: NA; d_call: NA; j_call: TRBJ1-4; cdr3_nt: TGTGCCAGCAGTTTCCCCATAGGGGCCGGGGAAAAACTGTTTTTT; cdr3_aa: CASSFPIGAGEKLFF
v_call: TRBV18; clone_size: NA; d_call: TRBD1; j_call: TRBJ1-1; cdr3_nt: TGTGCCAGCTCACCTATCGACAGGGGGGACACTGAAGCTTTCTTT; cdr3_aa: CASSPIDRGDTEAFF
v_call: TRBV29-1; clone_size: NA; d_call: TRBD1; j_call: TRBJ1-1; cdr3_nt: TGCAGCGTTGAAGACTGGACAGGAACAATGAACACTGAAGCTTTCTTT; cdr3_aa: CSVEDWTGTMNTEAFF
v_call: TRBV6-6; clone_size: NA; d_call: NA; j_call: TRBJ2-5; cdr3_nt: TGTGCCAGCTCAGGGGGGCAAGAGACCCAGTACTTC; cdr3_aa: CASSGGQETQYF